This TCR beta chain originates from a study of cytomegalovirus exposure and HLA in healthy donors. The PCR made use of 60 Vbeta and 13 Jbeta primers. Assay used: immunoSEQ multiplex PCR; TCRdb lists only in-frame clones, some missing. This table holds 200,000 to 250,000 clones, roughly 79% found once. V was shortened by 7 bases and J by 5 bases, with 14 bases between the two germline ends. Germline-derived CDR1 and CDR2 are WSHSY and SAAADI. The CDR3 is made up of 13 amino acids. The V gene is TRBV10-2, the J gene TRBJ2-5, with D possibly being TRBD1 (5 bases). This receptor was identified in a woman between 40 and 50 years old in good health and CMV-seronegative. Sequencing was carried out using PBMCs. The CDR3 here is CASTKDTEETQYF. As DNA, the CDR3 is TGCGCCAGCACTAAGGACACGGAGGAGACCCAGTACTTC.